The T cell receptor beta chain described here comes from a study of blood T cells in healthy people across ages. Broader study findings: Higher naive T cell percentage went strongly together with higher TCR beta diversity. Per million T cells, TCR beta diversity dropped roughly linearly as age increased. Diversity figures derived from one million T cells were judged to underestimate the true value.

The use of a sample-barcoded 5' primer and a J-beta primer mix characterized a second PCR of about 7 to 12 cycles. TCRdb reprocessed the 5' RACE reads via MiXCR and lists one record per CDR3 protein. Of about 1.6 million distinct CDR3 sequences listed, roughly 30% are singletons. The CDR3 has 16 amino acids. The germline V gene encodes CDR1 DFQATT and CDR2 SNEGSKA (reference sequence). Trimming took 4 bases from V and 0 from J; bases not matched to a gene: 7. Of note for this clonotype: The antigen is undetermined.

Source material: blood. The chain links TRBV20-1 to TRBJ2-7; 12 nucleotides line up with TRBD2. The TCR originated in a woman between 25 and 40 years old in good health. The CDR3 region has the DNA TGCAGTGCTATGGGACTAGCGGGCGATAGCTCCTACGAGCAGTACTTC. Translating it yields CSAMGLAGDSSYEQYF.